This TCR beta chain was captured by sequencing in a study of T cell repertoires in cytomegalovirus infection. Overall study context: Shared public TCR beta signatures pointed to both CMV infection and a matching HLA type.

There are 16 residues in the CDR3. J was trimmed by 2 bases and V by 6 bases; bases with no gene match: 7. Germline lookup yields CDR1 MNHEY and CDR2 SMNVEV (reference sequence). This clonotype occurred once. Its antigen is as yet unknown. Using its own MiXCR run on the reads, TCRdb lists one record per CDR3 protein. The table includes some 150,000 distinct CDR3 sequences, more than 25% detected once. The receptor was isolated from a human donor in good health (CMV status not recorded). Some clones in this sample may be carry-over from other donors' samples. Specimen: CD8+ T cells from cultured PBMCs, collected from culture after CMV antigen stimulation. The chain has TRBV27 and TRBJ2-3; 11 bases are shared with TRBD2. This CDR3 reads CASSYLAGGFTDTQYF. CDR3 DNA sequence: TGTGCCAGCAGCTATCTAGCGGGGGGCTTCACAGATACGCAGTATTTT.